What follows is one T cell receptor (beta chain) and its context. Its antigen is not known. These data are taken from a study of T cell repertoires in cytomegalovirus infection. Whole-study results and caveats: Identification of carriers of CMV plus the relevant HLA was achieved through cumulative public TCR beta family frequency.

The CDR3 has 14 residues. Germline V gives CDR1 LNHNV, CDR2 YYDKDF (reference sequence). V lost 2 bases and J 0 bases, leaving 7 bases between the germline ends. TCRdb reanalysed the reads using MiXCR and keeps one entry per CDR3 protein. Seen here are about 55,000 distinct CDR3 sequences, more than 15% observed once, and the top ten hold around 67%. The rearrangement links TRBV15 to TRBJ1-1; D remains ambiguous. The sequence was obtained from a human donor in good health (CMV status not recorded). Some clones in this sample may be carry-over from other donors' samples. This material consisted of CD8+ T cells from cultured PBMCs, taken from culture after CMV antigen stimulation. CDR3 sequence reads: CATSRRALNTEAFF. For the CDR3, the DNA is TGTGCCACCAGCAGACGGGCTTTGAACACTGAAGCTTTCTTT. Combining the CDR3 with reference TRBV15 and TRBJ1-1 gives the whole variable domain DAMVIQNPRYQVTQFGKPVTLSCSQTLNHNVMYWYQQKSSQAPKLLFHYYDKDFNNEADTPDNFQSRRPNTSFCFLDIRSPGLGDTAMYLCATSRRALNTEAFFGQGTRLTVV.